The 31 T cell receptor beta chains presented below share a single source sample, sequenced in a study of PD-1 blockade in classical Hodgkin lymphoma (dated by TCRdb to the early 2020s). Receptors were amplified or captured by the immunoSEQ multiplex PCR assay. In its TCRdb copy, this immuneACCESS table keeps in-frame sequences only and misses some clones. Where compared with another copy, unresolved V genes explain less than half of these, and the others have no known cause. Within this sample are over 50,000 clones, with roughly nine tenths of them counted one time only. Around 8.1% of the sample lies in the top ten. The time point label corresponds to: cycle 4 day 1 (C4D1), after more than five weeks of nivolumab. Every trial patient had relapsed after autologous stem cell transplantation, and cohorts A, B and C differed in prior brentuximab vedotin exposure. The sequences come from peripheral blood mononuclear cells (PBMCs), collected before the fourth cycle of nivolumab. These receptor sequences come from a human donor with classical Hodgkin lymphoma.

This rearrangement joins TRBV5-1 to TRBJ2-5; D ambiguous. The CDR3 has 13 residues. Germline V CDR1 and CDR2: SGHRS, YFSETQ. V shed 0 bases and J shed 3 bases, with 6 bases lying between them. Here the CDR3 DNA reads TGCGCCAGCAGCTTGGACAGCAAAGAGACCCAGTACTTC. Protein sequence: CASSLDSKETQYF.

The chain joins TRBV5-6 to TRBJ1-5; D gene ambiguous. Germline CDR1 and CDR2: SGHDT and YYEEEE. V lost 4 bases and J lost 3, with 14 bases in between. There are 15 residues in the CDR3. CDR3 amino acids: CASSRNGRNNQPQHF. CDR3 coding DNA: TGTGCCAGCAGCCGGAACGGACGGAACAATCAGCCCCAGCATTTT.

V usage is TRBV9 and J usage is TRBJ1-6; 7 nucleotides line up with TRBD1. The V and J ends lost 3 bases and 7 bases, in that order; junction bases with no gene match: 13. The CDR3 totals 17 residues. The germline V gene has CDR1 SGDLS and CDR2 YYNGEE. The CDR3 protein is CASSAEFSGTANSPLHF. DNA of the CDR3: TGTGCCAGCAGCGCTGAATTCTCCGGGACAGCAAATTCACCCCTCCACTTT.

The chain uses TRBV7-9 and TRBJ1-2; 10 bases fit TRBD1. Per the germline V gene, CDR1 is SEHNR and CDR2 is FQNEAQ (reference sequence). The CDR3 spans 16 residues. Germline trimming cut 1 base from V and 3 bases from J; bases unmatched to any gene: 5. CDR3: CASSLVTGTGDYGYTF. CDR3 nucleotides: TGTGCCAGCAGCTTAGTCACCGGGACAGGGGACTATGGCTACACCTTC.

This clone showed up many times. The same CDR3 can be traced to other DNA sequences in this sample. The chain recombines TRBV5-1 with TRBJ1-1; TRBD1 matches 7 bases. J was trimmed by 0 bases and V by 4 bases; bases with no gene match: 3. This CDR3 spans 14 amino acids. From germline, CDR1 is SGHRS and CDR2 YFSETQ. CDR3 in amino acids: CASSRDRMNTEAFF. The CDR3 region has the DNA TGCGCCAGCAGCCGGGACAGAATGAACACTGAAGCTTTCTTT.

The chain links TRBV6-1 to TRBJ2-7, with D possibly TRBD1 on 6 matching bases. Germline V gives CDR1 MNHNS, CDR2 SASEGT. CDR3 length: 13 residues. With 8 bases removed from V and 3 bases from J, the gap between germline ends came to 14 bases. The CDR3 here is CASPDRNNYEQYF. Written as DNA, the CDR3 is TGTGCCAGCCCGGACAGAAATAACTACGAGCAGTACTTC.

This chain connects TRBV15 to TRBJ2-7; 7 bases are a match to TRBD1. The V and J ends lost 5 bases and 0 bases, in that order; junction bases with no gene match: 4. Per germline, CDR1 LNHNV and CDR2 YYDKDF (reference sequence). The CDR3 runs to 14 residues. The CDR3, as DNA: TGTGCCACCAGCTCCGGGACAGTCTCCTACGAGCAGTACTTC. Amino acid sequence: CATSSGTVSYEQYF.

This chain links TRBV5-4 with TRBJ1-1; D is undetermined. Germline values: CDR1 SGHNT, CDR2 YYREEE (reference sequence). Trimming took off 1 base at V and 2 bases at J, with 9 bases between the two ends. CDR3 length equals 14 residues. CDR3 protein: CASSLPTENTEAFF. Here the CDR3 DNA reads TGTGCCAGCAGCTTGCCCACAGAAAACACTGAAGCTTTCTTT.

V is TRBV7-9 and J is TRBJ1-5; 7 bases align to TRBD1. Germline assignment: CDR1 SEHNR and CDR2 FQNEAQ (reference sequence). This CDR3 has 16 residues. V shed 6 bases and J 4 bases; nucleotides not matched to a gene: 12. CDR3 in amino acids: CASSFSPGGGNQPQHF. CDR3 bases: TGTGCCAGCAGTTTTTCGCCAGGGGGGGGGAATCAGCCCCAGCATTTT.

This sequence joins TRBV13 and TRBJ2-7; D perhaps matches TRBD1 (5 bases). This CDR3 spans 14 amino acids. Deletions cut 7 bases from V and 0 bases from J, with 13 bases between. CDR1 and CDR2 from the germline V gene are PRHDT and FYEKMQ (reference sequence). CDR3 nucleotides: TGTGCCAGCACTGGGGCAGACCTCTCCTACGAGCAGTACTTC. This gives the protein CASTGADLSYEQYF.

The chain has TRBV6-6 and TRBJ2-6; 8 bases align to TRBD1. After removal of 6 bases from V and 0 bases from J, the junction contained 1 base not matched to a gene. Germline CDR1 reads MNHNY; CDR2 reads SVGAGI (reference sequence). The CDR3 is 15 amino acids. CDR3 in DNA: TGTGCCAGCAGGGACAGGGCCTCTGGGGCCAACGTCCTGACTTTC. Encoded protein: CASRDRASGANVLTF.

The rearrangement uses TRBV6-1 and TRBJ2-7, with TRBD2 matching over 7 bases. Germline CDR1 MNHNS, CDR2 SASEGT. After removal of 4 bases from V and 0 bases from J, the junction contained 9 bases not matched to a gene. CDR3 length: 16 residues. As DNA, the CDR3 is TGTGCCAGCAGTGGCTACTCTCGCGGGGGCTCCTACGAGCAGTACTTC. Translation: CASSGYSRGGSYEQYF.

Here the CDR3 DNA reads TGTGCCTGGAACCCCTCGACAGGGGGTTACACTGAAGCTTTCTTT. Its protein is CAWNPSTGGYTEAFF. The rearrangement joins TRBV30 to TRBJ1-1; TRBD1 aligns across 9 bases. The CDR3 runs to 15 residues. With 4 bases clipped from V and 3 bases from J, the junction kept 9 bases outside the gene matches. The germline CDR1 and CDR2 sequences are GTSNPN and SVGIG (reference sequence).

Concerning this clone itself: Sequence at one end of the junction differs from germline and may be a read error. V usage is TRBV2 and J usage is TRBJ2-5, with unresolved D. The germline V gene has CDR1 SNHLY and CDR2 FYNNEI. This CDR3 has 11 residues. This chain's CDR3 is CASSMGETQYF. In DNA form, the CDR3 reads TGTGCGAGCAGTATGGGTGAGACCCAGTACTTC.

V and J are TRBV5-5 and TRBJ2-3; a possible D gene is TRBD2 (5 bases). Trimming pared 7 bases from V and 3 bases from J, leaving 15 bases between. Germline CDR1 and CDR2: SGHKS and YYEKEE (reference sequence). The CDR3 consists of 14 residues. The CDR3 DNA reads as TGTGCCAGCCTACGTGAGGGCAGAACAGATACGCAGTATTTT. Protein product: CASLREGRTDTQYF. Looking up the rest from reference TRBV5-5 and TRBJ2-3 gives the full variable domain: DAGVTQSPTHLIKTRGQQVTLRCSPISGHKSVSWYQQVLGQGPQFIFQYYEKEERGRGNFPDRFSARQFPNYSSELNVNALLLGDSALYLCASLREGRTDTQYFGPGTRLTVL.

This clone is a singleton in its sample. This chain joins TRBV5-1 and TRBJ1-1; TRBD1 matches at 8 bases. V dropped 5 bases and J dropped 4; count of bases not matched to a gene: 7. From germline, CDR1 is SGHRS and CDR2 YFSETQ. The CDR3 is made up of 14 amino acids. The DNA of the CDR3 is TGCGCCAGCAGGGGCCAGGGGGCTAGCACTGAAGCTTTCTTT. This sequence encodes CASRGQGASTEAFF. Full variable domain (rest looked up from reference TRBV5-1 and TRBJ1-1): KAGVTQTPRYLIKTRGQQVTLSCSPISGHRSVSWYQQTPGQGLQFLFEYFSETQRNKGNFPGRFSGRQFSNSRSEMNVSTLELGDSALYLCASRGQGASTEAFFGQGTRLTVV.

V is TRBV11-2 and J is TRBJ2-2; D gene uncertain. The V end lost 1 base, the J end lost 6 bases, and 6 bases lay between the germline ends. In germline, CDR1 is SGHAT, CDR2 FQNNGV. CDR3 size: 13 residues. CDR3 protein: CASSLVVAGELFF. CDR3 DNA sequence: TGTGCCAGCAGCTTAGTAGTCGCCGGGGAGCTGTTTTTT.

The chain couples TRBV6-1 to TRBJ1-1; D is possibly TRBD1 (5 bases). Germline CDR1 reads MNHNS; CDR2 reads SASEGT. V was pared by 2 bases and J by 4 bases, with 14 bases between. This CDR3 comprises 15 residues. CDR3 in amino acids: CASSERLGVITEAFF. In DNA, the CDR3 is TGTGCCAGCAGTGAAAGGCTAGGGGTCATCACTGAAGCTTTCTTT.

This chain uses TRBV7-9 with TRBJ1-2; D not resolved. The length of the CDR3 is 12 residues. V dropped 5 bases and J dropped 3 bases, with 7 bases sitting between them. CDR1 and CDR2 from the germline V gene are SEHNR and FQNEAQ (reference sequence). In DNA form, the CDR3 reads TGTGCCAGCAGCCCCGGGGACTATGGCTACACCTTC. Translating gives CASSPGDYGYTF.

V gene TRBV30 combines with J gene TRBJ2-1; D ambiguous. Deletions cut 0 bases from V and 6 bases from J, with 9 bases between. CDR3 length: 13 residues. Germline values: CDR1 GTSNPN, CDR2 SVGIG (reference sequence). The CDR3 is CAWSVIRGNEQFF. For the CDR3, the DNA is TGTGCCTGGAGTGTAATCCGAGGCAATGAGCAGTTCTTC.

The chain carries TRBV6-5 and TRBJ2-7; 8 bases agree with TRBD2. Germline V lookup: CDR1 MNHEY, CDR2 SVGAGI. Unmatched junction bases numbered 7, after V lost 6 bases and J lost 3 bases. The CDR3 runs to 14 residues. CDR3 in DNA: TGTGCCAGCAGCCCCCGGGGGGGCATCTACGAGCAGTACTTC. Protein product: CASSPRGGIYEQYF.

The rearrangement uses TRBV5-1 and TRBJ2-1; 7 nucleotides agree with TRBD2. Unmatched junction bases numbered 13, after V lost 3 bases and J lost 7 bases. CDR1 and CDR2 from the germline V gene are SGHRS and YFSETQ. The length of the CDR3 is 16 residues. CDR3 amino acids: CASSSASWTSRNEQFF. CDR3 DNA sequence: TGCGCCAGCAGCTCAGCCAGTTGGACTAGTCGGAATGAGCAGTTCTTC. The full variable domain, its missing parts supplied by reference TRBV5-1 and TRBJ2-1, is KAGVTQTPRYLIKTRGQQVTLSCSPISGHRSVSWYQQTPGQGLQFLFEYFSETQRNKGNFPGRFSGRQFSNSRSEMNVSTLELGDSALYLCASSSASWTSRNEQFFGPGTRLTVL.

J is TRBJ2-3 and V is TRBV5-1; D uncertain. Germline lookup yields CDR1 SGHRS and CDR2 YFSETQ. This CDR3 is 14 amino acids long. V lost 4 bases, J lost 0 bases, and 9 bases lay in between. CDR3 nucleotides: TGCGCCAGCAGCCCGGGTCTAAGCACAGATACGCAGTATTTT. Translated: CASSPGLSTDTQYF.

This clone was seen a few times. This chain links TRBV9 with TRBJ1-1; D unresolved. Per germline, CDR1 SGDLS and CDR2 YYNGEE. This CDR3 spans 12 amino acids. The V end was cut by 5 bases, the J end by 0 bases, with 5 bases between. CDR3 loop: CASREMNTEAFF. DNA of the CDR3: TGTGCCAGCAGGGAGATGAACACTGAAGCTTTCTTT.

This chain uses TRBV6-6 with TRBJ2-3; D may be TRBD1 (7 bases). With 9 bases removed from V and 0 bases from J, the gap between germline ends came to 13 bases. The germline CDR1 and CDR2 sequences are MNHNY and SVGAGI (reference sequence). The CDR3 extends over 14 amino acids. The CDR3 region is CASRGTESTDTQYF. DNA of the CDR3: TGTGCCAGTCGGGGGACAGAGAGCACAGATACGCAGTATTTT.

The chain links TRBV7-8 to TRBJ1-1; 7 nucleotides agree with TRBD1. Germline V gene lookup returns CDR1 SGHVS and CDR2 FQNEAQ. V dropped 4 bases and J dropped 0; count of bases not matched to a gene: 2. The CDR3 spans 14 residues. The CDR3 bases are TGTGCCAGCAGCTCACAGGGGATGAACACTGAAGCTTTCTTT. Protein: CASSSQGMNTEAFF.

The J gene is TRBJ2-2, the V gene TRBV7-3; 8 positions match TRBD1. The CDR3 has 15 amino acids. Looked up from germline, CDR1 is SGHTA and CDR2 is FQGTGA. After removal of 5 bases from V and 3 bases from J, the junction contained 5 bases not matched to a gene. The CDR3 is CASSPDRVDTGELFF. The CDR3 DNA is TGTGCCAGCAGCCCGGACAGGGTTGACACCGGGGAGCTGTTTTTT.

The chain employs TRBV12-5 and TRBJ2-7, with D uncertain. The V gene's germline CDR1 is LGHNT and CDR2 FRNRAP. CDR3 size: 14 residues. Trimming removed 0 bases at V and 7 bases at J, with 13 bases between. The CDR3 DNA reads TGTGCTAGTGGTTTGGTACTCAGGTGGGTAGAGCAGTACTTC. It specifies CASGLVLRWVEQYF.

This clone appeared a single time. This rearrangement joins TRBV7-9 to TRBJ2-3; 11 bases align to TRBD1. Germline V CDR1 and CDR2: SEHNR, FQNEAQ (reference sequence). CDR3 length: 16 amino acids. V gave up 1 base and J gave up 3 bases; unmatched junction bases: 3. As DNA, the CDR3 is TGTGCCAGCAGCTTAGACGGGACAGGGGGGACAGATACGCAGTATTTT. Translating it yields CASSLDGTGGTDTQYF.

V gene TRBV19 combines with J gene TRBJ1-1, with D possibly TRBD1 on 6 matching bases. Trimming pared 5 bases from V and 6 bases from J, leaving 16 bases between. The CDR3 is made up of 14 amino acids. From germline, CDR1 is LNHDA and CDR2 SQIVND (reference sequence). The CDR3 sequence: CASSFRGRVSEAFF. In DNA form, the CDR3 reads TGTGCCAGTAGTTTTCGGGGGCGAGTCTCTGAAGCTTTCTTT.

A remark on this clone: The junction departs from the called germline gene at one end, perhaps through a read error. The chain employs TRBV28 and TRBJ2-7; perhaps D is TRBD1 or TRBD2 (5 bases each). Germline CDR1 MDHEN, CDR2 SYDVKM. The CDR3 is 9 amino acids. This CDR3 reads CASGGRRDF. The CDR3, as DNA: TGTGCCAGCGGGGGACGGCGGGACTTC.